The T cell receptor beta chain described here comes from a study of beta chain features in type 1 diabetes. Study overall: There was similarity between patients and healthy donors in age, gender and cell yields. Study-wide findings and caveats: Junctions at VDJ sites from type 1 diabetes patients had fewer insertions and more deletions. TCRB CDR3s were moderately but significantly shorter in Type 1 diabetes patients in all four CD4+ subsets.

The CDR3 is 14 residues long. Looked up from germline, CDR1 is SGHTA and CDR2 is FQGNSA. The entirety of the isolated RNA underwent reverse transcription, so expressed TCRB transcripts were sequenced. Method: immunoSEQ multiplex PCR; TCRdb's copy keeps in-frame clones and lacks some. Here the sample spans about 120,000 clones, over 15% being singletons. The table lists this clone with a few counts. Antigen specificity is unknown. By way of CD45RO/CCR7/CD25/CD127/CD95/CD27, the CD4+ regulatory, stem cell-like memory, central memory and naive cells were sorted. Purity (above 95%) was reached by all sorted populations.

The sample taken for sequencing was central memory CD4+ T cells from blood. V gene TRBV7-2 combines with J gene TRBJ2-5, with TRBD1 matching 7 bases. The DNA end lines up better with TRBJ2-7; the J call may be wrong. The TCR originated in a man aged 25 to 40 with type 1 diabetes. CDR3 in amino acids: CASSPRTGAYEQYF. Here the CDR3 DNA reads TGTGCCAGCAGCCCACGGACAGGTGCCTACGAGCAGTACTTC.